The present TCR beta chain was sequenced within a study of early T cells in non-severe SARS-CoV-2 infection (dated by TCRdb to about 2021). In the study overall: Because TCR sequencing relied on bulk RNA taken from unsorted whole blood, pairing of alpha and beta chains was not possible.

This clonotype came up many times. Its specific antigen is unknown. Qualities for individual bases were not recorded, and no much larger clone is one base off. Preparation of the library involved 5' RACE. TCRdb shows the sequencer as NextSeq 500. The TCR library protocol attached unique molecular identifiers to individual cDNA molecules to correct for sequencing error and PCR bias. Both TCR alpha and beta chains were sequenced, and tight co-correlation was observed between alpha and beta sequence abundances in each sample. As for how the authors treated the data: Decombinator V4 was used to perform V gene, J gene and CDR3 annotation of TCR sequences. Expanded TCRs were defined as changing significantly between any two time points under a Poisson model with p below 0.0001. TCR abundances were normalised to the total number of TCRs sequenced per sample and were expressed as counts per million. VDJdb, accessed on 1 November 2021, was searched for TCRs annotated for CMV, EBV and SARS-CoV-2, and TCRs annotated for more than one antigen were excluded. TCRdb reanalyzed the raw reads on its own, using fastp at Q25 for trimming and MiXCR for clone calling, and kept in-frame beta chains. Each CDR3 protein appears once, grouped with its most common genes and DNA. TCRdb's processing, not the authors' own work, is the source of the V and J calls. Across this sample there are about 30,000 distinct CDR3 sequences, with roughly 4.6% seen only once. The ten top clones hold 5.5% to 7% of the sample.

A case-control design nested within a healthcare worker cohort in London, UK, was used, with weekly nasopharyngeal swab PCR tests and blood sampling performed. Between 23 and 31 March 2020, the week of the UK lockdown, healthcare workers were enrolled and then followed up weekly for as long as 16 weeks. The full study reports these points: VDJdb matching was skewed toward anti-spike CD8 responses and likely underestimated virus-specific expansions, missing private and CD4 specificities.

This sample comprised whole blood, obtained at baseline. The TCR was taken from an adult who was a healthcare worker with PCR-confirmed SARS-CoV-2 infection or an uninfected control (not recorded which).

CDR3 protein: CASSFGNYGYTF. Here is the DNA: TGTGCCAGCAGTTTCGGTAACTATGGCTACACCTTC. The chain is made from TRBV12-3 or TRBV12-4 and TRBJ1-2, with the D gene not confidently named. V loses 3 bases of germline sequence and J loses 1 base, and the interval between the two ends is 3 bases. The CDR3 spans 12 residues, from the cysteine through the phenylalanine. The kept DNA is CDR3 alone, 36 bases in frame from the first base.